The 11 T cell receptor beta chains below all came from one sample that was sequenced in a study of cytomegalovirus exposure and HLA in healthy donors. The PCR used 60 Vbeta and 13 Jbeta primers. TCRdb's table, derived via immunoSEQ multiplex PCR, lists solely in-frame clones and lacks some. The sample holds approximately 190,000 clones, about four fifths seen once. The material sequenced was PBMCs. Receptor source: a man aged 35 to 55 in good health and CMV-seropositive.

The J gene is TRBJ2-7, the V gene TRBV2; D perhaps matches TRBD1 (6 bases). There are 13 residues in the CDR3. From germline, CDR1 is SNHLY and CDR2 FYNNEI. V lost 8 bases and J 4 bases, leaving 15 bases between the germline ends. CDR3 residues: CASGRDMGYEQYF. For the CDR3, the DNA is TGTGCCAGCGGAAGGGACATGGGGTACGAGCAGTACTTC. The entire variable domain, with the rest obtained from reference TRBV2 and TRBJ2-7, is as follows: EPEVTQTPSHQVTQMGQEVILRCVPISNHLYFYWYRQILGQKVEFLVSFYNNEISEKSEIFDDQFSVERPDGSNFTLKIRSTKLEDSAMYFCASGRDMGYEQYFGPGTRLTVT.

Concerning this clone: Within the sample, other DNA sequences also encode this same CDR3. This chain uses TRBV5-1 with TRBJ2-1, with D unresolved. This CDR3 contains 14 residues. Germline V lookup: CDR1 SGHRS, CDR2 YFSETQ. Trimming took off 0 bases at V and 0 bases at J, with 4 bases between the two ends. CDR3 nucleotide sequence: TGCGCCAGCAGCTTGGACAGCTCCTACAATGAGCAGTTCTTC. This codes for CASSLDSSYNEQFF.

DNA of the CDR3: TGTGCCAGCAGTGACCCCCGATTAACCGCGAGTAATGAAAAACTGTTTTTT. It specifies CASSDPRLTASNEKLFF. V usage is TRBV25-1 and J usage is TRBJ1-4; no clear D. The ends were cut back, 3 bases at V and 4 bases at J, with 18 bases in the middle. The CDR3 length is 17 residues. Germline CDR1 is MGHDK and CDR2 is SYGVNS.

The chain has TRBV28 and TRBJ2-1; D is possibly TRBD1 (6 bases). In germline, CDR1 is MDHEN, CDR2 SYDVKM. V was cut by 7 bases and J by 9 bases, with 19 bases left in between. This CDR3 region has 14 residues. CDR3 coding DNA: TGTGCCAGCACCTCGGGACAAGTACTAATTGAGCAGTTCTTC. Translating it yields CASTSGQVLIEQFF.

CDR3 loop: CASSGTGDTGELFF. The CDR3 nucleotides are TGTGCCAGTAGCGGGACAGGGGACACCGGGGAGCTGTTTTTT. V is TRBV19 and J is TRBJ2-2, with 10 bases matching TRBD1. CDR1 LNHDA and CDR2 SQIVND come from the germline V gene (reference sequence). The CDR3 consists of 14 residues. The J segment lost 3 bases and the V segment lost 6 bases, leaving 1 base of the junction unmatched.

Note on this clone: The junction departs from germline at one end; a sequencing error may be responsible. The chain has TRBV7-2 and TRBJ2-4; TRBD1 matches at 10 bases. The CDR3 loop spans 17 amino acids. The V gene's germline CDR1 is SGHTA and CDR2 FQGNSA. As DNA, the CDR3 is TGCGCCAGCAGCCAAGATCGTGGGGGGACAGGGGCCTGGGGAAGGTACTTC. Its translation is CASSQDRGGTGAWGRYF.

V gene TRBV4-1 combines with J gene TRBJ1-4; D not certain. CDR1 is MGHRA, CDR2 YSYEKL, per germline. CDR3 size: 13 residues. The V end lost 5 bases, the J end lost 10 bases, and 14 bases lay between the germline ends. CDR3 amino acids: CASSLGSEGKLFF. Here the CDR3 DNA reads TGCGCCAGCAGCTTGGGCTCTGAGGGAAAACTGTTTTTT.

The chain combines TRBV25-1 with TRBJ2-1; TRBD2 might be the D (6 bases). The V end lost 6 bases, the J end lost 8 bases, and 29 bases lay between the germline ends. Germline-derived CDR1 and CDR2 are MGHDK and SYGVNS. This CDR3 is 18 amino acids long. CDR3 residues: CASRGWNKRVEGYDEQFF. The CDR3 DNA reads TGTGCCAGCAGAGGATGGAACAAGCGGGTGGAAGGGTATGATGAGCAGTTCTTC.

The chain employs TRBV11-2 and TRBJ2-1, with D perhaps TRBD2 (6 bases). Germline V gene sequence: CDR1 SGHAT, CDR2 FQNNGV. This CDR3 region has 16 residues. V lost 1 base, J lost 7 bases, and 17 bases lay in between. The CDR3: CASSLGRGGDRNEQFF. DNA of the CDR3: TGTGCCAGCAGCTTAGGGCGGGGTGGCGATCGGAATGAGCAGTTCTTC.

The chain has TRBV28 and TRBJ1-6; possible D gene TRBD1, 5 bases. The length of the CDR3 is 17 residues. From germline, CDR1 is MDHEN and CDR2 SYDVKM. Between the trimmed V and J ends, which lost 3 bases and 0 bases, there was a span of 12 bases. The CDR3 coding sequence is TGTGCCAGCAGTTTCCGACAGAAGAGCTCCTATAATTCACCCCTCCACTTT. Translating it yields CASSFRQKSSYNSPLHF.

The V gene is TRBV6-1, the J gene TRBJ1-2, with D hard to call. V gave up 8 bases and J gave up 0 bases, with 13 bases separating them. Per germline, CDR1 MNHNS and CDR2 SASEGT. The CDR3 has 14 amino acids. This CDR3 is CASLFDGANYGYTF. In DNA form, the CDR3 reads TGTGCCAGCCTTTTTGACGGAGCTAACTATGGCTACACCTTC.